These T cell receptor beta chains were read from a single sample in a study of tumor-infiltrating lymphocytes in localized non-small cell lung cancer. Assay used: immunoSEQ multiplex PCR; TCRdb lists only in-frame clones, some missing. The sample yields under 35,000 clones, around 85% seen once. The sequenced sample consisted of lung tumor tissue. All receptors come from a human donor with non-small cell lung cancer. The CDR3 runs from the conserved cysteine through the conserved F or W. D genes are given only for firm matches. Some rows have no size entry. The others give once, few or many, or a class for an expanded clone.

d_call	clone_size	v_call	j_call	cdr3_nt	cdr3_aa
TRBD2	.	TRBV5-6	TRBJ2-5	TGTGCCAGCAGCTTGCTTGGACTAGACCAAGAGACCCAGTACTTC	CASSLLGLDQETQYF
.	medium-sized	TRBV4-3	TRBJ1-1	TGCGCCAGCAGCCAAGACCATACAGGGTTCATGAACACTGAAGCTTTCTTT	CASSQDHTGFMNTEAFF
TRBD1	.	TRBV30	TRBJ1-6	TGTGCCTGGAGTAGGACAGGGGGCAGGACCTATAATTCACCCCTCCACTTT	CAWSRTGGRTYNSPLHF
.	once	TRBV7-9	TRBJ1-2	TGTGCCAGCAGAGACGTATTTGGGAGTTATGGCTACACCTTC	CASRDVFGSYGYTF
.	.	TRBV14	TRBJ2-7	TGTGCCAGCAGCCAAGAAAGCAGCCTATTGCAGTACTTC	CASSQESSLLQYF
.	.	TRBV9	TRBJ1-1	TGTGCCAGCAGCGTAGTGACAGTTTTGAACACTGAAGCTTTCTTT	CASSVVTVLNTEAFF
TRBD2	.	TRBV7-8	TRBJ2-7	TGTGCCAGCAGGCAACTCGGACTAGCGGGGGGATACGAGCAGTACTTC	CASRQLGLAGGYEQYF
.	.	TRBV4-2	TRBJ2-7	TGTGCCAGCAGCCAAGAAAGGGGCTACGAGCAGTACTTC	CASSQERGYEQYF
.	.	TRBV9	TRBJ1-1	TGTGCCAGCAGCGCTCTCGGACAGCTGAACACTGAAGCTTTCTTT	CASSALGQLNTEAFF
TRBD1	few	TRBV7-3	TRBJ2-5	TGTGCCAGCAGCCGGGACAGGGCGGAGACCCAGTACTTC	CASSRDRAETQYF
.	.	TRBV9	TRBJ2-2	TGTGCCAGCTCGTGGACAGTGAACACCGGGGAGCTGTTTTTT	CASSWTVNTGELFF
.	once	TRBV9	TRBJ1-1	TGTGCCAGCAGCGTAGTGGGGAGGAACACTGAAGCTTTCTTT	CASSVVGRNTEAFF
.	.	TRBV5-1	TRBJ2-1	TGCGCCAGCAGCGGGGGAGGCCTGAACAATGAGCAGTTCTTC	CASSGGGLNNEQFF
.	once	TRBV2	TRBJ1-5	TGTGCCAGCAGCCGAGTCCAGGGAGGCCAGCCCCAGCATTTT	CASSRVQGGQPQHF
.	.	TRBV6-6	TRBJ2-7	TGTGCCAGCAGGTCGGGGTCGCCCTACGAGCAGTACTTC	CASRSGSPYEQYF
.	.	TRBV4-3	TRBJ1-3	TGCGCCAGCAGCCAAGATCCAGGCAGGGTCTTATCTGGAAACACCATATATTTT	CASSQDPGRVLSGNTIYF
.	.	TRBV5-1	TRBJ2-7	TGCGCCAGCAGCCTAAGCTCCTACGAGCAGTACTTC	CASSLSSYEQYF
.	few	TRBV5-8	TRBJ2-3	TGTGCCAGCAGCTTGCAAGGGGGTACGCAGTATTTT	CASSLQGGTQYF
TRBD1	.	TRBV7-2	TRBJ1-2	TGTGCCAGCAGCCTCCAGACAGGGGGTGGTTATGGCTACACCTTC	CASSLQTGGGYGYTF
TRBD1	.	TRBV7-2	TRBJ2-3	TGTGCCAGCAGCCGAAAGATACAGGGGGCCAGAGATACGCAGTATTTT	CASSRKIQGARDTQYF
.	.	TRBV9	TRBJ2-1	TGTGCCAGCAGCAGCCAGGTGAACTACAATGAGCAGTTCTTC	CASSSQVNYNEQFF
.	once	TRBV2	TRBJ2-5	TGTGCCAGCAGTGAAGCGAAGAACCAAGAGACCCAGTACTTC	CASSEAKNQETQYF
.	.	TRBV2	TRBJ2-5	TGTGCCAGCAGAGGGGACTTCCGGGCCCAAGAGACCCAGTACTTC	CASRGDFRAQETQYF
.	few	TRBV7-7	TRBJ2-3	TGTGCTAGCAGCCCGGGGTCGAATAGAGGCACAGATACGCAGTATTTT	CASSPGSNRGTDTQYF
.	.	TRBV5-4	TRBJ2-7	TGTGCCAGCAGCTTCAGGGAACCCCCCTACGAGCAGTACTTC	CASSFREPPYEQYF
TRBD1	.	TRBV29-1	TRBJ1-1	TGCAGCGTTGAAGATCAGTCCAGGGGGCGCCGAAAAGCTTTCTTT	CSVEDQSRGRRKAFF
.	.	TRBV7-2	TRBJ1-5	TGTGCCAGCAGCTTAGGGGGAGGGTTGAGGCCCCAGCATTTT	CASSLGGGLRPQHF
.	.	TRBV28	TRBJ1-5	TGTGCCAGTCAAAGGGACGTAGCCCGCACGCAGCCCCAGCATTTT	CASQRDVARTQPQHF
.	.	TRBV4-3	TRBJ2-6	TGCGCCAGCAGCCAAGAAGGCACCACCTACTCTGGGGCCAACGTCCTGACTTTC	CASSQEGTTYSGANVLTF
.	few	TRBV28	TRBJ1-5	TGTGCCAGCAGTTTGAGGAAAGGGTTCTTTCAGCCCCAGCATTTT	CASSLRKGFFQPQHF
TRBD1	.	TRBV18	TRBJ2-7	TGTGCCAGCTCACCAAGGGGACAGGGGGCAGACGAGCAGTACTTC	CASSPRGQGADEQYF
.	.	TRBV29-1	TRBJ1-1	TGCAGCGTAGGTACAGGGACTGAAGCTTTCTTT	CSVGTGTEAFF